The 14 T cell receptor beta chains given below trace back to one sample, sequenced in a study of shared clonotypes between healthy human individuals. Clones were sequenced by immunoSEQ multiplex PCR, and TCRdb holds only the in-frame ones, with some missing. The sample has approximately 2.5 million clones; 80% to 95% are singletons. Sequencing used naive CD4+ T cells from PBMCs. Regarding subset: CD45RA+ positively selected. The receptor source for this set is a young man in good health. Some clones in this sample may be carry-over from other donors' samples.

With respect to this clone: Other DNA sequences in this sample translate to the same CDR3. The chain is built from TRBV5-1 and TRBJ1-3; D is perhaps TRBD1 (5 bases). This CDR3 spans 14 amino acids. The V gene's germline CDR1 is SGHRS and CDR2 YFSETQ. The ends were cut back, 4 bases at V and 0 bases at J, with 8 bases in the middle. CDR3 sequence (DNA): TGCGCCAGCAGCCTAGGGGTCTCTGGAAACACCATATATTTT. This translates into CASSLGVSGNTIYF.

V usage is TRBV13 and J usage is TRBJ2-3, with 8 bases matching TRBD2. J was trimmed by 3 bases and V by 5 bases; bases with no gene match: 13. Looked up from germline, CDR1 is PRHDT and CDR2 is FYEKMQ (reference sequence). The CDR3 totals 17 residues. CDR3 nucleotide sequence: TGTGCCAGCAGCGCCCGGCGGGAGGAACTCCGGACAGATACGCAGTATTTT. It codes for CASSARREELRTDTQYF.

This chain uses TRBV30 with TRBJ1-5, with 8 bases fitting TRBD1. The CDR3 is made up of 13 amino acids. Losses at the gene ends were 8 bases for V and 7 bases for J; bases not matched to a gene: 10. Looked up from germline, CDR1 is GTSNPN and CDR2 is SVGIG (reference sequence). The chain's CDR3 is CALASDRGQPQHF. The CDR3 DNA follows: TGTGCCCTGGCCTCTGACAGGGGCCAGCCCCAGCATTTT. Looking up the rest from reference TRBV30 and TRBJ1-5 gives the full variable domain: SQTIHQWPATLVQPVGSPLSLECTVEGTSNPNLYWYRQAAGRGLQLLFYSVGIGQISSEVPQNLSASRPQDRQFILSSKKLLLSDSGFYLCALASDRGQPQHFGDGTRLSIL.

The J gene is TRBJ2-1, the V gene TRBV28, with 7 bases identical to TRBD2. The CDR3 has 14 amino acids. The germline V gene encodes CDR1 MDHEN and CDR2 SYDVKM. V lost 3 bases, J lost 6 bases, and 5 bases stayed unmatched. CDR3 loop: CASSFMGGVNEQFF. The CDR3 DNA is TGTGCCAGCAGTTTTATGGGAGGGGTCAATGAGCAGTTCTTC.

CDR3 loop: CASSYGQGANGYTF. The CDR3 coding sequence is TGTGCCAGCAGTTACGGACAGGGGGCAAATGGCTACACCTTC. The chain links TRBV6-5 to TRBJ1-2, with 11 bases that match TRBD1. The CDR3 loop spans 14 amino acids. The germline V gene has CDR1 MNHEY and CDR2 SVGAGI. V was clipped by 2 bases and J by 6 bases; unmatched bases: 2.

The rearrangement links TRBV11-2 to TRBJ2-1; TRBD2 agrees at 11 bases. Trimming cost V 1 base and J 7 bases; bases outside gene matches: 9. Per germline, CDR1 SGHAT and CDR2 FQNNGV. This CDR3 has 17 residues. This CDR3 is CASSLVGGLAARNEQFF. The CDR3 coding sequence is TGTGCCAGCAGCTTAGTAGGGGGACTAGCGGCCCGAAATGAGCAGTTCTTC.

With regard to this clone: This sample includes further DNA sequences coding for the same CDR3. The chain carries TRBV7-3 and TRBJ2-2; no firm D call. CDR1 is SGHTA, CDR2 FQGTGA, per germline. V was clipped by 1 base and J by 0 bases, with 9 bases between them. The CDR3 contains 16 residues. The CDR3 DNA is TGTGCCAGCAGCTTAAGGGGTAGTGCGAACACCGGGGAGCTGTTTTTT. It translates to CASSLRGSANTGELFF.

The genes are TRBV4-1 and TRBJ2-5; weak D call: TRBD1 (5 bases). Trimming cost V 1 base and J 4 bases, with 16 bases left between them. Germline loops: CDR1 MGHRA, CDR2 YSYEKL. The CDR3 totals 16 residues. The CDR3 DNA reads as TGCGCCAGCAGCCAAGCCTATCACAGGCAAGGAGAGACCCAGTACTTC. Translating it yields CASSQAYHRQGETQYF.

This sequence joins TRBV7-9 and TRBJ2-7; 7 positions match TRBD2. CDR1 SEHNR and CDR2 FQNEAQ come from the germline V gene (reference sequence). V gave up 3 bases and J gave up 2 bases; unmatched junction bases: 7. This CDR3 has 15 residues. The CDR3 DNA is TGTGCCAGCAGCTTCGCAGCGGGGATAGCCTACGAGCAGTACTTC. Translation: CASSFAAGIAYEQYF.

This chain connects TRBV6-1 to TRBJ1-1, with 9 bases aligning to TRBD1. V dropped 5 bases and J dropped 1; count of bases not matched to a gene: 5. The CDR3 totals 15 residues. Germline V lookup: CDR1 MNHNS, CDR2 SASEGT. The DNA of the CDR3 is TGTGCCAGCAGTTTCACAGGGGGCAAGAACACTGAAGCTTTCTTT. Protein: CASSFTGGKNTEAFF.

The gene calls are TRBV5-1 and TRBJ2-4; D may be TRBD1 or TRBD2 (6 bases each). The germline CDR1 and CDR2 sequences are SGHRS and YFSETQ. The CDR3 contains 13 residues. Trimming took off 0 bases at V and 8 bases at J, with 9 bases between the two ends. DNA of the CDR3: TGCGCCAGCAGCTTGGAAAGGGGGGACATTCAGTACTTC. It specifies CASSLERGDIQYF.

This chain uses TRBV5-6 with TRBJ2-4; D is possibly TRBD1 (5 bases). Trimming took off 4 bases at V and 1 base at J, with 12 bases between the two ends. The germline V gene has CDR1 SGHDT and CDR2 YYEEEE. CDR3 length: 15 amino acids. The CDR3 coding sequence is TGTGCCAGCAGCCAAGGGGTTTTTGCCAAAAACATTCAGTACTTC. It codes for CASSQGVFAKNIQYF.

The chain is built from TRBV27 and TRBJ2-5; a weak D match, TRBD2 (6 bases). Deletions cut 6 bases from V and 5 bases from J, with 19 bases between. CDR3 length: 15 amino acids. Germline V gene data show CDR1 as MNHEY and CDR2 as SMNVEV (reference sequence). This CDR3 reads CASSQRGGLTETQYF. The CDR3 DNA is TGTGCCAGCAGCCAAAGGGGTGGACTAACGGAGACCCAGTACTTC.

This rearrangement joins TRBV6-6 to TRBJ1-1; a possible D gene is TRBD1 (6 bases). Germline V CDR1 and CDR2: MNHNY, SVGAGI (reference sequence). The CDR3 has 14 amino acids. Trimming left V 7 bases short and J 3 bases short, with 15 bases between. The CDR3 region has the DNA TGTGCCAGCATCCTCAGGGGAATTGACACTGAAGCTTTCTTT. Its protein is CASILRGIDTEAFF.